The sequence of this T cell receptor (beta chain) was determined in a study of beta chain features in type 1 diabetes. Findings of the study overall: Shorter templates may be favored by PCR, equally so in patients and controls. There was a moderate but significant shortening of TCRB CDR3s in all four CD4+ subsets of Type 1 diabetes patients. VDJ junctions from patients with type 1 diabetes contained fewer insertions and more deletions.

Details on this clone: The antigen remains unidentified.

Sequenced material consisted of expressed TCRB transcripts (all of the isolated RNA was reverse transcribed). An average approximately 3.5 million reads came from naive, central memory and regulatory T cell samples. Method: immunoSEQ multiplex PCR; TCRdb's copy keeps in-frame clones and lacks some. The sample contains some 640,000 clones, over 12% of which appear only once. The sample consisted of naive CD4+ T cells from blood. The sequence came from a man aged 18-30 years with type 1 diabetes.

The CDR3 bases are TGTGCCAGCAAGACCGCTGGCACAGATACGCAGTATTTT. This encodes CASKTAGTDTQYF. This chain uses TRBV7-2 with TRBJ2-3; no clear D. This CDR3 is built from 13 residues. V was trimmed by 7 bases and J by 1 base, leaving 9 bases between them. The germline gives CDR1 SGHTA, CDR2 FQGNSA.